This is a list of T cell receptor beta chains from one sample in a study of cytotoxic CD8 clonotypes in ibrutinib-treated CLL. Sequenced by immunoSEQ multiplex PCR; TCRdb stores in-frame clones only, minus some. The data contain about 140,000 clones, approximately 90% of them singletons. Sequencing used PBMCs, obtained after 12 months of ibrutinib treatment. The receptors were sampled from a human donor with chronic lymphocytic leukemia. The CDR3 runs from the conserved cysteine through the conserved F or W. D genes are given only for firm matches. Rows may omit the clone size; those that give it use once, few, many or a size class.

CDR3,DNA,V,size,D,J
CASSVEGTGKGGELFF,TGTGCCAGCAGCGTAGAGGGGACAGGCAAGGGCGGGGAGCTGTTTTTT,TRBV9,.,TRBD1,TRBJ2-2
CASSIPTDSSTDTQYF,TGTGCCAGTAGTATCCCTACAGACTCTAGCACAGATACGCAGTATTTT,TRBV19,.,.,TRBJ2-3
CASSLNANQPQHF,TGTGCCAGCAGCTTGAACGCAAATCAGCCCCAGCATTTT,TRBV7-3,.,.,TRBJ1-5
CASSLGTSGSYEQYF,TGCGCCAGCAGCTTGGGGACTAGCGGGTCCTACGAGCAGTACTTC,TRBV5-1,.,TRBD2,TRBJ2-7
CASSWDRGGLGGELFF,TGCGCCAGCAGCTGGGACAGGGGAGGTTTGGGCGGGGAGCTGTTTTTT,TRBV4-3,.,TRBD1,TRBJ2-2
CASSPTSGYRNEQYF,TGTGCCAGCAGTCCTACTAGCGGGTACAGGAACGAGCAGTACTTC,TRBV28,.,TRBD2,TRBJ2-7
CASSSKGLGEQYF,TGTGCCAGCAGCTCCAAGGGGTTAGGCGAGCAGTACTTC,TRBV7-9,.,.,TRBJ2-7
CASSPQGRETQYF,TGTGCCAGCAGCCCGCAGGGAAGGGAGACCCAGTACTTC,TRBV11-1,once,.,TRBJ2-5
CASSSSPFSGGSYEQYF,TGTGCCAGCAGTTCCTCGCCCTTTAGCGGGGGGTCCTACGAGCAGTACTTC,TRBV27,.,TRBD2,TRBJ2-7
CASSFYRQFSQPQHF,TGTGCCAGCAGCTTTTATAGACAGTTTAGCCAGCCCCAGCATTTT,TRBV11-2,.,.,TRBJ1-5
CASSSGLAYNEQFF,TGTGCCAGCAGCTCGGGACTAGCCTACAATGAGCAGTTCTTC,TRBV11-3,.,TRBD2,TRBJ2-1
CASRQAPGYRESTDTQYF,TGTGCCAGCAGACAGGCCCCGGGGTACCGGGAGAGCACAGATACGCAGTATTTT,TRBV28,.,.,TRBJ2-3
CASSIQGPNTEAFF,TGTGCCAGTAGTATACAGGGGCCTAACACTGAAGCTTTCTTT,TRBV19,few,.,TRBJ1-1
CASRQNAGVSNNEQFF,TGTGCCAGCAGGCAAAATGCAGGGGTGTCGAACAATGAGCAGTTCTTC,TRBV6-4,.,.,TRBJ2-1
CASSQVGQNTGELFF,TGTGCCAGCAGCCAAGTCGGGCAAAACACCGGGGAGCTGTTTTTT,TRBV4-2,.,.,TRBJ2-2
CASSLATRDYEQYF,TGTGCCAGCAGCTTGGCGACCAGGGACTACGAGCAGTACTTC,TRBV5-4,.,.,TRBJ2-7
CASSPTRDSGELFF,TGTGCCAGCAGCCCGACTAGAGACTCCGGGGAGCTGTTTTTT,TRBV11-3,.,.,TRBJ2-2
CASSSAPSSSYEQYF,TGTGCCAGCAGCTCCGCCCCGTCTAGTTCCTACGAGCAGTACTTC,TRBV13,.,.,TRBJ2-7
CASSPLPATAGGTQYF,TGTGCCAGCAGCCCCCTCCCCGCCACCGCGGGAGGTACGCAGTATTTT,TRBV7-6,.,TRBD2,TRBJ2-3
CASSARTSGSGYEQFF,TGCGCCAGCAGCGCGCGGACTAGCGGGAGTGGTTATGAGCAGTTCTTC,TRBV5-1,.,TRBD2,TRBJ2-1
CASKDRIWETQYF,TGTGCCAGCAAGGACAGGATCTGGGAGACCCAGTACTTC,TRBV28,.,TRBD1,TRBJ2-5
CASSQDSRSYNEQFF,TGTGCCAGCAGCCAAGACAGCAGGTCCTACAATGAGCAGTTCTTC,TRBV7-2,.,.,TRBJ2-1
CASSLGTVLQGDTQYF,TGTGCCAGCAGCTTAGGGACAGTATTGCAGGGGGATACGCAGTATTTT,TRBV11-3,.,.,TRBJ2-3
CASSFPASSGRTDTQYF,TGTGCCAGCAGCTTTCCCGCGAGTAGCGGCCGCACAGATACGCAGTATTTT,TRBV7-9,few,.,TRBJ2-3
CASSLVSAGGPRTGELFF,TGTGCTAGCAGCTTAGTTTCGGCGGGAGGGCCGCGCACCGGGGAGCTGTTTTTT,TRBV7-7,.,TRBD2,TRBJ2-2
CASYSNDNRNEKLFF,TGTGCCAGCTATTCAAACGATAACAGGAATGAAAAACTGTTTTTT,TRBV7-9,.,.,TRBJ1-4
CASSLLAGSYEQYF,TGTGCCAGCAGCCTCCTAGCGGGAAGTTACGAGCAGTACTTC,TRBV6-6,.,TRBD2,TRBJ2-7
CATSKRDAESFSYEQYF,TGTGCCACCTCCAAGAGGGATGCTGAATCCTTCTCCTACGAGCAGTACTTC,TRBV15,.,.,TRBJ2-7
CASRHSSGSSYNEQFF,TGCGCCAGCAGACACTCTAGCGGGAGTTCCTACAATGAGCAGTTCTTC,TRBV5-1,.,TRBD2,TRBJ2-1
CASSSRTGDIEQYF,TGTGCCAGCAGCTCTCGGACAGGGGATATCGAGCAGTACTTC,TRBV7-2,.,TRBD1,TRBJ2-7
CASSSGVGEAFF,TGTGCCAGCAGCTCAGGGGTTGGTGAAGCTTTCTTT,TRBV6-5,few,.,TRBJ1-1
CASSQKIEDQPQHF,TGTGCCAGCAGCCAAAAAATCGAAGATCAGCCCCAGCATTTT,TRBV16,.,.,TRBJ1-5
CASTTNGHFQQQYF,TGTGCCAGCACCACGAATGGACACTTTCAACAGCAGTACTTC,TRBV27,.,.,TRBJ2-7
CASSPPGETQYF,TGTGCCAGCTCACCACCAGGGGAGACCCAGTACTTC,TRBV18,.,.,TRBJ2-5
CASSQVQGIQPQPQHF,TGTGCCAGCAGCCAAGTGCAGGGGATCCAACCCCAGCCCCAGCATTTT,TRBV4-2,.,.,TRBJ1-5
CAISPPGGRAGNEQFF,TGTGCCATCTCCCCCCCAGGCGGGAGGGCCGGAAATGAGCAGTTCTTC,TRBV2,.,TRBD2,TRBJ2-1
CASRDTDIYGYTF,TGTGCCAGCCGGGACACGGATATCTATGGCTACACCTTC,TRBV28,.,.,TRBJ1-2
CASSQVLAGAYNEQFF,TGTGCCAGCAGCCAAGTTCTAGCGGGAGCTTACAATGAGCAGTTCTTC,TRBV4-2,.,TRBD2,TRBJ2-1
CASSLFAGGGYEQYF,TGTGCCAGCAGTTTATTCGCTGGGGGCGGGTACGAGCAGTACTTC,TRBV28,.,.,TRBJ2-7
CSVESRTEQFF,TGCAGCGTTGAATCCAGGACTGAGCAGTTCTTC,TRBV29-1,.,.,TRBJ2-1
CASRTQGDQPQHF,TGTGCCAGTAGAACACAGGGGGATCAGCCCCAGCATTTT,TRBV19,.,TRBD1,TRBJ1-5
CASSIEIGSRKRDTEAFF,TGTGCCAGTAGTATAGAGATCGGGTCCAGGAAAAGGGACACTGAAGCTTTCTTT,TRBV19,.,.,TRBJ1-1
CASSNRGRTYEQYF,TGTGCCAGCAGCAATAGGGGGCGGACCTACGAGCAGTACTTC,TRBV21-1,once,.,TRBJ2-7
CASSEGASVTPYEQYF,TGTGCCAGCAGTGAAGGGGCCAGCGTAACACCCTACGAGCAGTACTTC,TRBV2,.,.,TRBJ2-7
CASSDGRRGNQPQHF,TGTGCCAGCAGTGATGGACGGAGGGGCAATCAGCCCCAGCATTTT,TRBV25-1,.,.,TRBJ1-5
CASSARDSSSDEQFF,TGTGCCAGCAGTGCGCGGGACAGCTCTTCGGATGAGCAGTTCTTC,TRBV6-1,.,.,TRBJ2-1
CASSLGGSGNTIYF,TGTGCCAGCAGCTTGGGGGGCTCCGGAAACACCATATATTTT,TRBV11-3,.,.,TRBJ1-3
CASSEGRKVF,TGTGCCAGCAGTGAGGGGAGAAAAGTCTTC,TRBV2,.,.,TRBJ2-1
CASASGLSHEQFF,TGTGCCAGCGCCTCGGGGCTATCCCATGAGCAGTTCTTC,TRBV6-5,few,.,TRBJ2-1
CATTGTSRQETQYF,TGTGCCACCACCGGGACTAGTCGTCAAGAGACCCAGTACTTC,TRBV2,.,TRBD2,TRBJ2-5
CASSLGGSYTF,TGTGCCAGCAGTTTGGGGGGGAGCTACACCTTC,TRBV28,.,.,TRBJ1-2
CASSVDLTDTQYF,TGTGCCAGCAGCGTAGACCTCACGGATACGCAGTATTTT,TRBV9,.,.,TRBJ2-3
CASVSGFTYEQYF,TGTGCCAGCGTCAGCGGTTTTACCTACGAGCAGTACTTC,TRBV7-9,.,.,TRBJ2-7